The rows below give T cell receptor beta chains drawn from one sample of a study of immune evolution from preneoplasia to lung adenocarcinoma. The method was immunoSEQ multiplex PCR; TCRdb's version includes in-frame clones alone and lacks a portion of them. The table lists around 16,000 clones, around 88% of them singletons. The source material was FFPE invasive lung adenocarcinoma tissue. The receptors derive from a person aged 65 to 79 with invasive lung adenocarcinoma. Each CDR3 is given with its conserved first and last residue. A D gene is named only where the DNA matches it firmly. Size is omitted from some rows. Given values are once, few, many or a class for expanded clones.

CDR3nt,CDR3aa,abundance,v_gene,d_gene,j_gene
TGTGCCAGCGGATTAGCGGGGAGCACAGATACGCAGTATTTT,CASGLAGSTDTQYF,.,TRBV9,TRBD2,TRBJ2-3
TGTGCCATCAGTGCCTCGGGCAATCAGCCCCAGCATTTT,CAISASGNQPQHF,.,TRBV10-3,.,TRBJ1-5
TGTGCCAGCCTCAATCAGGGGCACAATGAGCAGTTCTTC,CASLNQGHNEQFF,.,TRBV28,.,TRBJ2-1
TGTGCCAGCAGCCCGTTCCTAGCGGGCGCCTACAATGAGCAGTTCTTC,CASSPFLAGAYNEQFF,.,TRBV11-2,TRBD2,TRBJ2-1
TGTGCCAGCAGTTTATCCCTGGGAACTAGTTCCTACGAGCAGTACTTC,CASSLSLGTSSYEQYF,.,TRBV27,.,TRBJ2-7
TGTGCCAGCAGCACTCGACAGGGGGCGGAAAAACTGTTTTTT,CASSTRQGAEKLFF,few,TRBV7-8,TRBD1,TRBJ1-4
TGTGCCAGCAGCCTCGGCTGGGGCACTGAAGCTTTCTTT,CASSLGWGTEAFF,.,TRBV11-2,.,TRBJ1-1
TGTGCCAGCAGTTCCCGCCGGAGCGGGAGGGCCAACTCCTACGAGCAGTACTTC,CASSSRRSGRANSYEQYF,once,TRBV27,TRBD2,TRBJ2-7
TGCGCCAGCAGTTGGACCTACGGGGACACCATATATTTT,CASSWTYGDTIYF,.,TRBV10-2,.,TRBJ1-3
TGTGCCAGCAGTGAGTACGGGGGAAGTACTGAAGCTTTCTTT,CASSEYGGSTEAFF,.,TRBV2,.,TRBJ1-1
TGTGCCAGTAGTCCTCGGACAGGGGGCGATCAGGAAAAACTGTTTTTT,CASSPRTGGDQEKLFF,.,TRBV19,TRBD1,TRBJ1-4
TGTGCCAGCTCGCAGGGGGCCGATCAGCCCCAGCATTTT,CASSQGADQPQHF,.,TRBV18,TRBD1,TRBJ1-5
TGTGCCAGCACCGTTGAATTTAATCAGCCCCAGCATTTT,CASTVEFNQPQHF,.,TRBV6-6,.,TRBJ1-5
TGTGCCAGCAGCTTTATGGACAAACGAAACTATGGCTACACCTTC,CASSFMDKRNYGYTF,.,TRBV11-2,.,TRBJ1-2
TGTGCCAGCAGATACTCTGGCCAGGGGTTAATGAACGAGCAGTACTTC,CASRYSGQGLMNEQYF,.,TRBV2,.,TRBJ2-7
TGTGCCAGCAGTTTATTCATGGGGGGTGGGGGCAATCAGCCCCAGCATTTT,CASSLFMGGGGNQPQHF,few,TRBV28,.,TRBJ1-5
TGTGCCAGCAGCCCCTATGCTAGGGCTGGCTACACCTTC,CASSPYARAGYTF,.,TRBV7-9,.,TRBJ1-2
TGTGCCAGCGCCTTCGAAGACACGCAGTATTTT,CASAFEDTQYF,.,TRBV7-9,.,TRBJ2-3
TGTGCCAGTAGTCCACGGACAGGGTCTACCATGAACACTGAAGCTTTCTTT,CASSPRTGSTMNTEAFF,.,TRBV19,TRBD1,TRBJ1-1
TGCGCCAGCAGCCGACAGGACAGGACCGGGGAGCTGTTTTTT,CASSRQDRTGELFF,.,TRBV4-1,TRBD1,TRBJ2-2
TGTGCCACCAGCAGAGATTCTAAGTCCAATCAGCCCCAGCATTTT,CATSRDSKSNQPQHF,.,TRBV15,.,TRBJ1-5
TGTGCCAGCATCACCCACCGGACAGCCTGGAGGAGCGAGCAGTACTTC,CASITHRTAWRSEQYF,.,TRBV28,.,TRBJ2-7
TGTGCCACCAGCAGAGCAGATCAGCCCCAGCATTTT,CATSRADQPQHF,.,TRBV15,.,TRBJ1-5
TGCGCCAGCAGCTTGTCCAGGGCCGAGCAGTTCTTC,CASSLSRAEQFF,few,TRBV5-1,.,TRBJ2-1
TGTGCCAGCAGCGGACAGGCCTCTGGAAACACCATATATTTT,CASSGQASGNTIYF,few,TRBV9,.,TRBJ1-3
TGTGCCAGCAGTTTAAGTGGCAGTTCCTTTAGCAATCAGCCCCAGCATTTT,CASSLSGSSFSNQPQHF,.,TRBV28,.,TRBJ1-5
TGCGCCAGCAGCTTTGCGGGGCGGACAGATACGCAGTATTTT,CASSFAGRTDTQYF,.,TRBV5-1,.,TRBJ2-3
TGCGCCAGCAGCGAGGGACTAGCGGGGCCCCTCCAAGAGACCCAGTACTTC,CASSEGLAGPLQETQYF,few,TRBV5-1,TRBD2,TRBJ2-5
TGTGCCAGCAGTGTCGGGACAGGGCCTACCTACGAGCAGTACTTC,CASSVGTGPTYEQYF,.,TRBV6-1,TRBD1,TRBJ2-7
TGTGCCAGCTCTCTTGGCGGGGGGGCAGATACGCAGTATTTT,CASSLGGGADTQYF,once,TRBV18,TRBD2,TRBJ2-3
TGTGCCAGCAGGGCGCCCGGACAGGGGGAGACCCAGTACTTC,CASRAPGQGETQYF,.,TRBV28,TRBD1,TRBJ2-5
TGTGCCAGCAGAACCCCCTATGGCTACACCTTC,CASRTPYGYTF,.,TRBV28,.,TRBJ1-2